This T cell receptor (beta chain) was sequenced in a study of OX40 agonist ivuxolimab in advanced cancers. The CDR3 sequence is 15 residues long. Trimming pared 7 bases from V and 1 base from J, leaving 12 bases between. Per germline, CDR1 SGHTS and CDR2 YDEGEE. Repertoires were generated with immunoSEQ multiplex PCR, while TCRdb's copy carries only in-frame clones and drops some. The sample has roughly 80,000 clones, roughly 87% seen once. The rearrangement uses TRBV5-8 and TRBJ2-6; no firm D call. The clonotype originates from an adult with an advanced solid tumor such as melanoma, head and neck, liver or kidney cancer. The input for sequencing was CD4+ or CD8+ T cells sorted from blood, taken in a trial of the OX40 agonist ivuxolimab. The CDR3 loop reads CASRLDGSGANVLTF. DNA for the CDR3: TGTGCCAGCCGACTCGACGGTTCTGGGGCCAACGTCCTGACTTTC. Full variable domain (outside the CDR3, taken from reference TRBV5-8 and TRBJ2-6): EAGVTQSPTHLIKTRGQQATLRCSPISGHTSVYWYQQALGLGLQFLLWYDEGEERNRGNFPPRFSGRQFPNYSSELNVNALELEDSALYLCASRLDGSGANVLTFGAGSRLTVL.